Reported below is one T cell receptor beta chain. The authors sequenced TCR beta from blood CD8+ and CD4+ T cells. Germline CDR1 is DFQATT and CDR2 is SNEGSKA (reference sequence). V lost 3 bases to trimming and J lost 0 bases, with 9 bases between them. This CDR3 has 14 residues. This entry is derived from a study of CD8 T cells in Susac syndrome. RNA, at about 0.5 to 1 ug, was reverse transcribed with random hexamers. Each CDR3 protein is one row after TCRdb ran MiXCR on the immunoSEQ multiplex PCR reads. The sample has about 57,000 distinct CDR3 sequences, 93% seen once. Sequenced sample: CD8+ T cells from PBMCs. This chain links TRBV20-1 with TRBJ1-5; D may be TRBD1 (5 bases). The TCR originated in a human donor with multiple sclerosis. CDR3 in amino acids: CSASEGISNQPQHF. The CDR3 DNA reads TGCAGTGCTAGTGAGGGGATTAGCAATCAGCCCCAGCATTTT.